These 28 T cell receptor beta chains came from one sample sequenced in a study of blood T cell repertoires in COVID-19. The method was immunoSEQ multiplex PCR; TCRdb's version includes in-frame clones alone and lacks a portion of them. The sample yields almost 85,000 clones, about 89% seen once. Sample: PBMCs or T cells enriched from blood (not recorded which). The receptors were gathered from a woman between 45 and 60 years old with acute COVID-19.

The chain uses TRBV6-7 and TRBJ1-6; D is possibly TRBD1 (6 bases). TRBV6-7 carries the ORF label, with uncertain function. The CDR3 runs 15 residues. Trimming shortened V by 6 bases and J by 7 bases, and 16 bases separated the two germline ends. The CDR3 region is CASRHSGTPNSPLHF. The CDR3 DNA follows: TGTGCCAGCAGACACTCCGGGACACCAAATTCACCCCTCCACTTT.

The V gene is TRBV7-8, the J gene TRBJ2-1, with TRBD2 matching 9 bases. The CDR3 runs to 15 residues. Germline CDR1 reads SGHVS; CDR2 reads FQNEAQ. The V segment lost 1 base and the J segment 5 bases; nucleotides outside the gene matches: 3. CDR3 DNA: TGTGCCAGCAGCTTAGAACTAGCGGGCGACAATGAGCAGTTCTTC. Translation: CASSLELAGDNEQFF.

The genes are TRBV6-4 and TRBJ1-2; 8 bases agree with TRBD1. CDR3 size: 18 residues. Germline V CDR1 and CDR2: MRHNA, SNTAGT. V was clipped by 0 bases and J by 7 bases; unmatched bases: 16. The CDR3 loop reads CASSDSPPSDRGVVGYTF. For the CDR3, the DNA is TGTGCCAGCAGTGACTCCCCCCCGTCCGACAGGGGAGTTGTTGGCTACACCTTC.

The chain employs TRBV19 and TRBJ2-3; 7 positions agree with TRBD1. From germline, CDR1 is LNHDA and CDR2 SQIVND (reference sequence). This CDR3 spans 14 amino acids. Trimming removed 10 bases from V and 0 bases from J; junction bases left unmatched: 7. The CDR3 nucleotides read TGTGCCACCCGGGACAGCGCTAGCACAGATACGCAGTATTTT. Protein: CATRDSASTDTQYF.

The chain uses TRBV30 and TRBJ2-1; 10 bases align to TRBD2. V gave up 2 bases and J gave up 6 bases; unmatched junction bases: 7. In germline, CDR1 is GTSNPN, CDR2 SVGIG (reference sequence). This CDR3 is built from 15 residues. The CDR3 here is CAWSRSLAGVNEQFF. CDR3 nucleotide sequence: TGTGCCTGGAGTCGGAGTCTAGCGGGAGTCAATGAGCAGTTCTTC.

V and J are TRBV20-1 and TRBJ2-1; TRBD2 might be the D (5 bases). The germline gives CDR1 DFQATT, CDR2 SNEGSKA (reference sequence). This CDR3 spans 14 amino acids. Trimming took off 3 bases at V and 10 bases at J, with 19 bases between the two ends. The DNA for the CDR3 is TGCAGTGCTAGTAGGGCTAGCATCGTAGGGGAGCAGTTCTTC. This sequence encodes CSASRASIVGEQFF.

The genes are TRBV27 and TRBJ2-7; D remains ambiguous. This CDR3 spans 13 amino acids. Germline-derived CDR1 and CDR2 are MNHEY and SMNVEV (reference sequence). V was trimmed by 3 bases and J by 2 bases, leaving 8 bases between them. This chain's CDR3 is CASSFGAAYEQYF. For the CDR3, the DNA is TGTGCCAGCAGTTTTGGCGCGGCCTACGAGCAGTACTTC.

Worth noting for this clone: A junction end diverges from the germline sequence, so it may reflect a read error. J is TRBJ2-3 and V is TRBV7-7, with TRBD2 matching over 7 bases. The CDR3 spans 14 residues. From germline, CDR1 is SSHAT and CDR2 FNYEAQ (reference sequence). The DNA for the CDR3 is TGTGCTAGCAGCCCCCGGGACTACACAGATACGCAGTATTTT. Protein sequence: CASSPRDYTDTQYF.

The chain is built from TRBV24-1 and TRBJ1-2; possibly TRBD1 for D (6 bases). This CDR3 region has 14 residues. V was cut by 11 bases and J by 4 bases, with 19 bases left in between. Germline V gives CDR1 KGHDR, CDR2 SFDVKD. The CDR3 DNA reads TGTGCCAACATCCAGGGGCGCCCCATCTATGGCTACACCTTC. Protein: CANIQGRPIYGYTF.

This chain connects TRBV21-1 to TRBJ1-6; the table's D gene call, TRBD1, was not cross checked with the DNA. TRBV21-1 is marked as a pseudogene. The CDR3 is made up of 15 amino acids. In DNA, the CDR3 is TGTGCCAGCAGCGAAGGACAGGGGAGGAATTCACCCCTCCACTTT. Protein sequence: CASSEGQGRNSPLHF.

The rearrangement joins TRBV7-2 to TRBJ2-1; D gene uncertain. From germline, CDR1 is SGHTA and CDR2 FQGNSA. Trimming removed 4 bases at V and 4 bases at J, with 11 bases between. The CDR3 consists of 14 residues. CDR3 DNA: TGTGCCAGCAGCTCGAACCCTCTATACAATGAGCAGTTCTTC. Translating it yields CASSSNPLYNEQFF. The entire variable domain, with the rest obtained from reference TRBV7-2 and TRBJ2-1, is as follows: GAGVSQSPSNKVTEKGKDVELRCDPISGHTALYWYRQSLGQGLEFLIYFQGNSAPDKSGLPSDRFSAERTGGSVSTLTIQRTQQEDSAVYLCASSSNPLYNEQFFGPGTRLTVL.

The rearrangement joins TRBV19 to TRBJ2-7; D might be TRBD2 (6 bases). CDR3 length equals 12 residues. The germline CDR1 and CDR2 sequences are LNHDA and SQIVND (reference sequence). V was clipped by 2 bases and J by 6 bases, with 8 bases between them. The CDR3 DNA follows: TGTGCCAGTAGTATACGGGACTCCGAGCAGTACTTC. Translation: CASSIRDSEQYF.

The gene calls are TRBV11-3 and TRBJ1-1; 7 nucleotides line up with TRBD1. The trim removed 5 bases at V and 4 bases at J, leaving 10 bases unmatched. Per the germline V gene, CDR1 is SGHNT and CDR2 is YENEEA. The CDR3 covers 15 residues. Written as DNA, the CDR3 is TGTGCCAGCAGCCTCCGACAGGGATGGTCCACTGAAGCTTTCTTT. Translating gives CASSLRQGWSTEAFF.

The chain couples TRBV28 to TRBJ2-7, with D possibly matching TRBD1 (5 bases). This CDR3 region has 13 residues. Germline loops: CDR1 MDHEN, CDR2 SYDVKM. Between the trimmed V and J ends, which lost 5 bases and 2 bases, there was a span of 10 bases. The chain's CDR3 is CASSQDSPYEQYF. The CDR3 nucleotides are TGTGCCAGCAGTCAAGACAGCCCCTACGAGCAGTACTTC.

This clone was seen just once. The CDR3 nucleotides read TGCGCCAGCAGTCCAGACATGAACACTGAAGCTTTCTTT. The encoded protein is CASSPDMNTEAFF. The chain has TRBV5-1 and TRBJ1-1, with D unclear. Germline assignment: CDR1 SGHRS and CDR2 YFSETQ. V lost 5 bases and J lost 0, with 8 bases in between. The CDR3 is 13 residues long.

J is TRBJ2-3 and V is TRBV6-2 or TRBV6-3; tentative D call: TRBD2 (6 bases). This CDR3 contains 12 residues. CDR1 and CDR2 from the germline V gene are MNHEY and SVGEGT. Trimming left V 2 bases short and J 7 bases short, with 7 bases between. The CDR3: CASSYGGYTQYF. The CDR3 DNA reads TGTGCCAGCAGTTACGGGGGGTATACGCAGTATTTT.

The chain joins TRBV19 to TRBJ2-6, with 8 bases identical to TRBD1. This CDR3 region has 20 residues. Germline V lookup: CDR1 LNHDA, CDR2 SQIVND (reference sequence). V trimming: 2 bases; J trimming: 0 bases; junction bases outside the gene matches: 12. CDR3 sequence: CASSIWGGRGPSSGANVLTF. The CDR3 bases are TGTGCCAGTAGTATATGGGGAGGCAGGGGGCCCAGCTCTGGGGCCAACGTCCTGACTTTC. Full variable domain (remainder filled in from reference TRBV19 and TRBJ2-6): DGGITQSPKYLFRKEGQNVTLSCEQNLNHDAMYWYRQDPGQGLRLIYYSQIVNDFQKGDIAEGYSVSREKKESFPLTVTSAQKNPTAFYLCASSIWGGRGPSSGANVLTFGAGSRLTVL.

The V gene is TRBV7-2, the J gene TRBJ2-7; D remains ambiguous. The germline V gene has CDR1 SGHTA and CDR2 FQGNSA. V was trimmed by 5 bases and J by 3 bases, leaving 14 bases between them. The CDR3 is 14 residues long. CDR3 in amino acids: CASSLSPYGYEQYF. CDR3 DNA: TGTGCCAGCAGCCTAAGCCCGTACGGCTACGAGCAGTACTTC.

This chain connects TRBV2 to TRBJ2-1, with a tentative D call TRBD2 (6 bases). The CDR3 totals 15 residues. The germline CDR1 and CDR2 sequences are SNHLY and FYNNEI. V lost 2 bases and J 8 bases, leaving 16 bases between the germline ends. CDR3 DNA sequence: TGTGCCAGCAGTGAAACGGGGGAGCTGTTCGATGAGCAGTTCTTC. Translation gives CASSETGELFDEQFF.

The DNA of the CDR3 is TGTGCCAGCCGTGACAGGGGAGCTAACTATGGCTACACCTTC. It yields the protein CASRDRGANYGYTF. The chain is built from TRBV19 and TRBJ1-2, with 8 positions matching TRBD1. With V trimmed by 9 bases and J by 0 bases, 6 bases remained unmatched. This CDR3 contains 14 residues. Germline lookup yields CDR1 LNHDA and CDR2 SQIVND (reference sequence).

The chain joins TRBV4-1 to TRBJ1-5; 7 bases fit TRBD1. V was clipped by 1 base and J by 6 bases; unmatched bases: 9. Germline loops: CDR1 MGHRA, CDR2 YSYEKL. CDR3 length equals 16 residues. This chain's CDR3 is CASSQVQGMVGQPQHF. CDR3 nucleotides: TGCGCCAGCAGCCAAGTACAGGGGATGGTTGGTCAGCCCCAGCATTTT.

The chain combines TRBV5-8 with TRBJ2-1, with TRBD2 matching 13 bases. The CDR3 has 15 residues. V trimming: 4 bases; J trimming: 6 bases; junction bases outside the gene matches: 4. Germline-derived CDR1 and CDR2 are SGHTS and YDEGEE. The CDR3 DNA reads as TGTGCCAGCAGCACCGGGACTAGCGGGACCAATGAGCAGTTCTTC. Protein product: CASSTGTSGTNEQFF.

The CDR3 DNA reads as TGTGCCAGCAGTTCATATCAGCCCCGAGGGATTGATGAGCAGTTCTTC. Amino acids: CASSSYQPRGIDEQFF. The V and J genes are TRBV27 and TRBJ2-1, with D possibly being TRBD2 (5 bases). Per the germline V gene, CDR1 is MNHEY and CDR2 is SMNVEV (reference sequence). Trimming left V 4 bases short and J 8 bases short, with 21 bases between. The CDR3 totals 16 residues.

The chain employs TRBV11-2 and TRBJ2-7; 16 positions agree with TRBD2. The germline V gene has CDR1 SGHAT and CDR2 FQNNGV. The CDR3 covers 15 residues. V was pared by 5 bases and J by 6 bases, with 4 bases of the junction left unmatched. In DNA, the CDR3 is TGTGCCAGCAGCCCTGGGACTAGCGGGAGGGGCGAGCAGTACTTC. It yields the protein CASSPGTSGRGEQYF. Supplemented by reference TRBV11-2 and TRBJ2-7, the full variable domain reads EAGVAQSPRYKIIEKRQSVAFWCNPISGHATLYWYQQILGQGPKLLIQFQNNGVVDDSQLPKDRFSAERLKGVDSTLKIQPAKLEDSAVYLCASSPGTSGRGEQYFGPGTRLTVT.

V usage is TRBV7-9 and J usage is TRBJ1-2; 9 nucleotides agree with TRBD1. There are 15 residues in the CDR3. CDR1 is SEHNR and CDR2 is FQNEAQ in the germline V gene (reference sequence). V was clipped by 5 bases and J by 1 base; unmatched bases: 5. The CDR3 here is CASSLGTGINYGYTF. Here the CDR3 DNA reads TGTGCCAGCAGCCTAGGGACAGGGATTAACTATGGCTACACCTTC.

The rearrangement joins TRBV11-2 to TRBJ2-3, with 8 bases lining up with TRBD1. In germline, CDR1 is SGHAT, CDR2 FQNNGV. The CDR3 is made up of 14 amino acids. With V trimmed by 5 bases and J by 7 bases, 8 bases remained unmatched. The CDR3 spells CASSPRTGLHTQYF. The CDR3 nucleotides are TGTGCCAGCAGCCCCCGGACAGGGTTGCATACGCAGTATTTT.

The CDR3 protein is CASSLEGGSNYGYTF. As DNA, the CDR3 is TGTGCCAGCAGCTTGGAGGGAGGTTCTAACTATGGCTACACCTTC. The chain recombines TRBV5-5 with TRBJ1-2; D ambiguous. Germline loops: CDR1 SGHKS, CDR2 YYEKEE (reference sequence). The CDR3 has 15 residues. Trimming shortened V by 0 bases and J by 0 bases, and 9 bases separated the two germline ends.

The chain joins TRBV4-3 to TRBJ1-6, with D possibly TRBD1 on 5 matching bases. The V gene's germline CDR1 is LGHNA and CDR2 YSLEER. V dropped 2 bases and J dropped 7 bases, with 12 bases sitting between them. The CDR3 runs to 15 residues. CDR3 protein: CASSQLRVGNSPLHF. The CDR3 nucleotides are TGCGCCAGCAGCCAACTCAGGGTAGGGAATTCACCCCTCCACTTT.